One and the same sample provided the 27 T cell receptor beta chains below, sequenced in a study of molecular identifiers for immune sequencing clone quantification. Each CDR3 protein is one row after TCRdb ran MiXCR on the PCR reads. Of about 640,000 distinct CDR3 sequences in the sample, about 20% were seen once. Material for sequencing was naive CD8+ T cells from blood, with Jurkat cell RNA spiked in. Subset: FACS-sorted CD8+CD4-CCR7+CD45RA+ naive T cells. These receptors all stem from a human donor in good health. Some libraries in this study had Jurkat cell RNA spiked in.

This clonotype was counted at least ten times. This chain's CDR3 is CASGSQPDRATWPQHF. CDR3 nucleotide sequence: TGTGCTAGTGGTTCTCAACCAGACAGGGCCACGTGGCCCCAGCATTTT. V is TRBV12-5 and J is TRBJ1-5; 7 positions agree with TRBD1. Germline V CDR1 and CDR2: LGHNT, FRNRAP. CDR3 length: 16 residues. V lost 4 bases and J lost 9; bases outside the gene matches: 15.

This clonotype has ten or more counts. V and J are TRBV28 and TRBJ2-7; no reliable D call. Germline V gives CDR1 MDHEN, CDR2 SYDVKM. This CDR3 region has 14 residues. V was shortened by 8 bases and J by 6 bases, with 20 bases between the two germline ends. CDR3 DNA: TGTGCCAGCCAAGACACTGCCACCCTACGCGAGCAGTACTTC. Encoded protein: CASQDTATLREQYF.

This clonotype came up a few times. The chain carries TRBV5-4 and TRBJ2-2; D ambiguous. The V gene's germline CDR1 is SGHNT and CDR2 YYREEE (reference sequence). The V end lost 5 bases, the J end lost 0 bases, and 11 bases lay between the germline ends. The CDR3 spans 15 residues. The CDR3 region has the DNA TGTGCCAGCAGAGAAGGACCCACGAACACCGGGGAGCTGTTTTTT. Protein: CASREGPTNTGELFF.

A few counts support this clonotype. The V and J genes are TRBV19 and TRBJ1-1; 10 nucleotides line up with TRBD1. This CDR3 has 15 residues. V lost 6 bases and J lost 3; bases outside the gene matches: 7. Germline-derived CDR1 and CDR2 are LNHDA and SQIVND (reference sequence). CDR3: CASRTDGQGDTEAFF. For the CDR3, the DNA is TGTGCCAGTAGAACCGATGGACAGGGGGACACTGAAGCTTTCTTT.

This clonotype appeared many times. This chain joins TRBV15 and TRBJ2-3; 13 bases agree with TRBD2. Germline assignment: CDR1 LNHNV and CDR2 YYDKDF (reference sequence). Trimming removed 2 bases from V and 4 bases from J; junction bases left unmatched: 3. The CDR3 length is 16 residues. CDR3 sequence reads: CATSRRTSGRPDTQYF. CDR3 DNA: TGTGCCACCAGCAGAAGGACTAGCGGGAGACCAGATACGCAGTATTTT.

The V gene is TRBV7-9, the J gene TRBJ1-2; no reliable D call. V was shortened by 5 bases and J by 4 bases, with 11 bases between the two germline ends. CDR3 length: 13 amino acids. The germline gives CDR1 SEHNR, CDR2 FQNEAQ (reference sequence). The CDR3 coding sequence is TGTGCCAGCAGCCCAATGACGGCCTATGGCTACACCTTC. Protein product: CASSPMTAYGYTF.

The chain couples TRBV14 to TRBJ1-6, with 8 bases fitting TRBD1. J gave up 7 bases and V 0 bases, and 2 bases lay outside the gene matches. CDR3 length: 15 residues. Germline V gives CDR1 SGHDN, CDR2 FVKESK. CDR3 DNA sequence: TGTGCCAGCAGCCAAGAGGGGACAGGAAATTCACCCCTCCACTTT. As protein: CASSQEGTGNSPLHF.

The sample holds many counts of this clonotype. V and J are TRBV7-9 and TRBJ1-1, with D perhaps matching TRBD1 (5 bases). CDR1 and CDR2 from the germline V gene are SEHNR and FQNEAQ (reference sequence). This CDR3 spans 17 amino acids. The ends were cut back, 4 bases at V and 0 bases at J, with 18 bases in the middle. In DNA, the CDR3 is TGTGCCAGCAGCTCCCCCCCGGCAGGGCGATTGAACACTGAAGCTTTCTTT. Protein sequence: CASSSPPAGRLNTEAFF. The complete variable domain, with remaining parts taken from reference TRBV7-9 and TRBJ1-1, reads DTGVSQNPRHKITKRGQNVTFRCDPISEHNRLYWYRQTLGQGPEFLTYFQNEAQLEKSRLLSDRFSAERPKGSFSTLEIQRTEQGDSAMYLCASSSPPAGRLNTEAFFGQGTRLTVV.

This clonotype showed up many times. The genes are TRBV5-4 and TRBJ2-5; 9 nucleotides agree with TRBD2. V shed 0 bases, J shed 3 bases, and the junction held 3 bases outside the gene matches. The CDR3 length is 15 residues. CDR1 and CDR2 from the germline V gene are SGHNT and YYREEE (reference sequence). This CDR3 is CASSLDLAGEETQYF. CDR3 coding DNA: TGTGCCAGCAGCTTGGATTTAGCGGGGGAAGAGACCCAGTACTTC.

V is TRBV29-1 and J is TRBJ2-4; possible D gene TRBD1, 5 bases. The CDR3 extends over 13 amino acids. The germline CDR1 and CDR2 sequences are SQVTM and ANQGSEA. Trimming removed 7 bases from V and 5 bases from J, with 15 bases in between. In DNA, the CDR3 is TGCAGCGCGACTGTGATAGGGGAAAACATTCAGTACTTC. This encodes CSATVIGENIQYF.

The sample holds many counts of this clonotype. The chain is built from TRBV10-3 and TRBJ2-3; D perhaps matches TRBD2 (7 bases). Germline V gives CDR1 ENHRY, CDR2 SYGVKD. V was shortened by 5 bases and J by 3 bases, with 21 bases between the two germline ends. This CDR3 is built from 17 residues. The DNA for the CDR3 is TGTGCCATCAGTCAGGAGGGGGGGCCAGGTCTAACAGATACGCAGTATTTT. Translated, it gives CAISQEGGPGLTDTQYF.

The J gene is TRBJ2-7, the V gene TRBV12-3 or TRBV12-4; either TRBD1 or TRBD2 may supply D (6 bases each). V lost 4 bases and J lost 5, with 12 bases in between. The length of the CDR3 is 13 residues. For the CDR3, the DNA is TGTGCCAGCAGTTCACAGGGAGGAGACGAGCAGTACTTC. Its protein product is CASSSQGGDEQYF.

A word on this clonotype: This could be a read error, since a much larger clone is one nucleotide away. The chain is built from TRBV14 and TRBJ2-2; the D is unclear. This CDR3 has 15 amino acids. Germline V lookup: CDR1 SGHDN, CDR2 FVKESK. V was cut by 4 bases and J by 6 bases, with 15 bases left in between. CDR3 coding DNA: TGTGCCAGCAGCCCCAACCGGCCTAACGCCGGGGAGCTGTTTTTT. As protein: CASSPNRPNAGELFF.

As concerns this clonotype: Sequence at one end of the junction differs from germline and may be a read error. This sequence joins TRBV7-9 and TRBJ2-2; the match to TRBD2 covers 7 bases. From germline, CDR1 is SEHNR and CDR2 FQNEAQ (reference sequence). The CDR3 has 17 amino acids. CDR3 DNA sequence: TGTGCCAGCAGCTCAGGACTGGCGGGAGTGTTCACCGGGGAGCTGTTGTTT. Its protein product is CASSSGLAGVFTGELLF.

This chain connects TRBV6-1 to TRBJ1-1; no clear D gene. The CDR3 length is 14 residues. Germline CDR1 is MNHNS and CDR2 is SASEGT. V lost 2 bases to trimming and J lost 3 bases, with 10 bases between them. Here the CDR3 reads CASSELYGDTEAFF. The CDR3 DNA follows: TGTGCCAGCAGTGAATTGTATGGGGACACTGAAGCTTTCTTT.

The table lists this clonotype with many counts. The rearrangement joins TRBV19 to TRBJ1-5; D is uncertain. V was trimmed by 6 bases and J by 5 bases, leaving 8 bases between them. The CDR3 is 12 residues long. The germline gives CDR1 LNHDA, CDR2 SQIVND (reference sequence). This CDR3 is CASRGEDQPQHF. CDR3 nucleotide sequence: TGTGCCAGTAGGGGAGAAGATCAGCCCCAGCATTTT.

This clonotype was counted ten times or more. The chain combines TRBV12-3 or TRBV12-4 with TRBJ2-1; a weak D match, TRBD2 (6 bases). Trimming shortened V by 5 bases and J by 4 bases, and 12 bases separated the two germline ends. The CDR3 has 14 residues. The CDR3 spells CASSLRTIYNEQFF. DNA of the CDR3: TGTGCCAGCAGTCTCAGGACTATTTACAATGAGCAGTTCTTC.

V gene TRBV14 combines with J gene TRBJ2-2; TRBD2 agrees at 9 bases. The J segment lost 7 bases and the V segment lost 1 base, leaving 1 base of the junction unmatched. Looked up from germline, CDR1 is SGHDN and CDR2 is FVKESK. The CDR3 is 14 residues long. CDR3 sequence reads: CASSQVAGVGELFF. The CDR3 DNA reads TGTGCCAGCAGCCAAGTAGCGGGAGTCGGGGAGCTGTTTTTT.

Many counts were recorded for this clonotype. This chain connects TRBV13 to TRBJ2-6, with 9 bases that match TRBD1. V gave up 5 bases and J gave up 4 bases; unmatched junction bases: 6. Germline loops: CDR1 PRHDT, CDR2 FYEKMQ (reference sequence). CDR3 length equals 16 residues. CDR3 residues: CASSPTTGGGANVLTF. The CDR3 DNA follows: TGTGCCAGCAGCCCTACGACAGGGGGGGGGGCCAACGTCCTGACTTTC.

This clonotype has a count of ten or more. The rearrangement joins TRBV12-2 to TRBJ2-3; the D call of TRBD1 is as the table states it, not checked on the DNA. TRBV12-2 constitutes a pseudogene. The CDR3 extends over 16 amino acids. CDR3 DNA: TGTGCAAGTCGGGCCAAGAGACAGGGAAACACAGATACGCAGTATTTT. Translated: CASRAKRQGNTDTQYF.

The sample holds many counts of this clonotype. V is TRBV13 and J is TRBJ2-7; 8 positions match TRBD2. The CDR3 runs 14 residues. The V gene's germline CDR1 is PRHDT and CDR2 FYEKMQ (reference sequence). The V gene end was trimmed by 0 bases and the J gene end by 2 bases; junction bases not matched to a gene: 0. The CDR3 region is CASSLGSGAYEQYF. The CDR3 coding sequence is TGTGCCAGCAGCTTAGGTAGCGGGGCCTACGAGCAGTACTTC.

The CDR3 protein is CASSPRGAGAVVGELFF. CDR3 coding DNA: TGTGCCAGTAGTCCGAGAGGAGCGGGCGCGGTTGTCGGGGAGCTGTTTTTT. The chain uses TRBV19 and TRBJ2-2; a possible D gene is TRBD2 (6 bases). Germline V gene lookup returns CDR1 LNHDA and CDR2 SQIVND (reference sequence). V shed 5 bases and J shed 7 bases, with 23 bases lying between them. The length of the CDR3 is 17 residues. The entire variable domain, with the rest obtained from reference TRBV19 and TRBJ2-2, is as follows: DGGITQSPKYLFRKEGQNVTLSCEQNLNHDAMYWYRQDPGQGLRLIYYSQIVNDFQKGDIAEGYSVSREKKESFPLTVTSAQKNPTAFYLCASSPRGAGAVVGELFFGEGSRLTVL.

About this clonotype itself: No conserved phenylalanine or tryptophan ends this CDR3, so it is likely a read error. This chain connects TRBV20-1 to TRBJ2-7; TRBD1 matches 11 bases. The trim removed 0 bases at V and 3 bases at J, leaving 7 bases unmatched. Germline CDR1 and CDR2: DFQATT and SNEGSKA (reference sequence). This CDR3 has 16 amino acids. The CDR3 DNA reads as TGCAGTGCTAGAGATCTTGGGGGACAGGGGGTCTACGAGCAGTACTCC. Amino acids: CSARDLGGQGVYEQYS.

This clonotype was recorded at least ten times. The chain joins TRBV7-9 to TRBJ2-7; D is possibly TRBD2 (5 bases). The CDR3 is 12 residues long. V lost 4 bases and J lost 5, with 9 bases in between. The germline gives CDR1 SEHNR, CDR2 FQNEAQ (reference sequence). The CDR3 sequence: CASSSRGNEQYF. The CDR3 DNA sequence: TGTGCCAGCAGCTCGAGAGGGAACGAGCAGTACTTC.

V usage is TRBV13 and J usage is TRBJ2-7; D is ambiguous. Trimming removed 5 bases at V and 5 bases at J, with 19 bases between. The CDR3 runs 15 residues. Germline lookup yields CDR1 PRHDT and CDR2 FYEKMQ (reference sequence). CDR3 sequence reads: CASSTFLAGEDEQYF. The CDR3 DNA is TGTGCCAGCAGCACCTTCCTCGCCGGAGAGGACGAGCAGTACTTC.

This clonotype was recorded a few times. The genes are TRBV27 and TRBJ2-7, with 9 bases matching TRBD2. Looked up from germline, CDR1 is MNHEY and CDR2 is SMNVEV (reference sequence). CDR3 size: 15 residues. J gave up 2 bases and V 4 bases, and 6 bases lay outside the gene matches. The CDR3 loop reads CASSYSGSVAYEQYF. CDR3 DNA sequence: TGTGCCAGCAGTTATAGCGGGAGTGTTGCCTACGAGCAGTACTTC.

This clonotype was seen a few times. V gene TRBV19 combines with J gene TRBJ2-7; possibly TRBD2 for D (6 bases). The V gene lost 3 bases and the J gene lost 1 base, with 10 bases spanning the gap. The CDR3 has 14 amino acids. The germline V gene has CDR1 LNHDA and CDR2 SQIVND (reference sequence). CDR3 nucleotides: TGTGCCAGTAGTATCTGGAGGGAGTCCTACGAGCAGTACTTC. Its translation is CASSIWRESYEQYF.